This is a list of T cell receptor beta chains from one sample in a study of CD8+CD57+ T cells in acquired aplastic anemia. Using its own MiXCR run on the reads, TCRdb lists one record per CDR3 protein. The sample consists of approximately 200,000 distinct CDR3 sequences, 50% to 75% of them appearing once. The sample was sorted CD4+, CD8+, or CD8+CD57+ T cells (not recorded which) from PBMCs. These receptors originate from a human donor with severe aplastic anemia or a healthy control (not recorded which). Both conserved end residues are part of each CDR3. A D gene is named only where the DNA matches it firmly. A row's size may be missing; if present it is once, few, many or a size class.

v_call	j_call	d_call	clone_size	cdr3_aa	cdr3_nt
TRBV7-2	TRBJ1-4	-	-	CASSSYTGQGYEKLFF	TGTGCCAGCAGCTCATACACGGGGCAGGGCTATGAAAAACTGTTTTTT
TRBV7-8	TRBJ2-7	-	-	CASSLVGDEQYF	TGTGCCAGCAGCTTAGTCGGCGACGAGCAGTACTTC
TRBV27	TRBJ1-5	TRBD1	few	CASSSPGQGDQPQHF	TGTGCCAGCAGTTCCCCGGGACAGGGGGATCAGCCCCAGCATTTT
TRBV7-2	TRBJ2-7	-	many	CASSLVSYEQYF	TGTGCCAGCAGCTTAGTCAGTTACGAGCAGTACTTC
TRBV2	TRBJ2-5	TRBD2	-	CASSDGLVVETQYF	TGTGCCAGCAGTGATGGACTAGTAGTGGAGACCCAGTACTTC
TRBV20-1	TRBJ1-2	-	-	CSASSPGGYTF	TGCAGTGCTAGTTCCCCAGGGGGCTACACCTTC
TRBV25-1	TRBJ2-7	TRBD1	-	CASSPSGQGAPEQYF	TGTGCCAGCAGCCCCTCGGGTCAGGGGGCCCCCGAGCAGTACTTC
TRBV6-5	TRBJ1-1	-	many	CASRRGAQVTEAFF	TGTGCCAGCAGAAGGGGGGCGCAGGTCACTGAAGCTTTCTTT
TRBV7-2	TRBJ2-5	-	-	CASSLAFETQYF	TGTGCCAGCAGCTTAGCGTTTGAGACCCAGTACTTC
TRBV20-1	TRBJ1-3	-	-	CSAGDLISGNTIYF	TGCAGTGCTGGAGATCTGATCTCTGGAAACACCATATATTTT
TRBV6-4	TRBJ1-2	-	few	CASSEAGGGYGYTF	TGTGCCAGCAGTGAAGCGGGGGGTGGCTATGGCTACACCTTC
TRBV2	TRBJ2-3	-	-	CASFLATDTQYF	TGTGCCAGCTTCCTAGCTACAGATACGCAGTATTTT
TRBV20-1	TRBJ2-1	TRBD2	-	CSAGGLAGADYNEQFF	TGCAGTGCTGGGGGACTAGCGGGGGCGGACTACAATGAGCAGTTCTTC
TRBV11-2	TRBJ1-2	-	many	CASSLGEGVDYGYTF	TGTGCCAGCAGCTTAGGGGAGGGTGTGGACTATGGCTACACCTTC
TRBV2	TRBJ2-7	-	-	CASSWLAPYEQYF	TGTGCCAGCAGCTGGCTAGCCCCCTACGAGCAGTACTTC
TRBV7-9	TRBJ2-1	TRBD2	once	CASSLRTSGRANNEQFF	TGTGCCAGCAGCCTCCGGACTAGCGGGAGGGCTAACAATGAGCAGTTCTTC
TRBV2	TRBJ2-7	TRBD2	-	CASSGLGRSSYEQYF	TGTGCCAGCAGTGGGCTCGGGAGGAGCTCCTACGAGCAGTACTTC
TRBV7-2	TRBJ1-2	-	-	CASRSQSDKPLDYTF	TGTGCCAGCAGATCCCAATCAGACAAGCCCCTCGACTACACCTTC
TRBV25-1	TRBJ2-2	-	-	CASSEWQTNTGELFF	TGTGCCAGCAGTGAGTGGCAGACGAACACCGGGGAGCTGTTTTTT
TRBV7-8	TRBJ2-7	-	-	CASSYRGEQYF	TGTGCCAGCAGTTACCGAGGCGAGCAGTACTTC
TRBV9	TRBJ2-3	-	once	CASSVGGGQPSLASPTDTQYF	TGTGCCAGCAGCGTAGGTGGGGGGCAGCCAAGCTTAGCATCCCCCACAGATACGCAGTATTTT
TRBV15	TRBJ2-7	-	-	CATSARLVGGEQYF	TGTGCCACCAGCGCTAGACTAGTCGGCGGAGAGCAGTACTTC
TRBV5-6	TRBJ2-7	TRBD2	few	CASSPLAGGTYEQYF	TGTGCCAGCAGTCCTCTAGCGGGGGGCACCTACGAGCAGTACTTC
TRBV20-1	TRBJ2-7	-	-	CSARLEGYTYEQYF	TGCAGTGCTAGGCTGGAAGGGTACACCTACGAGCAGTACTTC
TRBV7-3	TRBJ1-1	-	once	CASSLTGNENTEAFF	TGTGCCAGCAGCTTAACCGGGAATGAGAACACTGAAGCTTTCTTT
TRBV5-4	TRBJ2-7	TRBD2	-	CASSLWTSGYYEQYF	TGTGCCAGCAGCTTGTGGACTAGCGGATACTACGAGCAGTACTTC
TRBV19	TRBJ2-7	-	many	CASSYRRETKYEQYF	TGTGCCAGTAGTTACCGGAGGGAGACGAAGTACGAGCAGTACTTC
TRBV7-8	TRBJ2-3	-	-	CASSSRGLGSTDTQYF	TGTGCCAGCAGCTCTAGGGGTTTAGGGAGCACAGATACGCAGTATTTT
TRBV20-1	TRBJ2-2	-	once	CSARDVTSNTGELFF	TGCAGTGCTAGAGACGTCACATCGAACACCGGGGAGCTGTTTTTT
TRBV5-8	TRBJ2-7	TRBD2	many	CASSHTSGLAEVEQYF	TGTGCCAGCAGCCATACCAGTGGACTAGCGGAGGTTGAGCAGTACTTC
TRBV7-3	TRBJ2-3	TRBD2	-	CASSSRLAGTGTQYF	TGTGCCAGCAGCTCCAGACTAGCGGGGACAGGTACGCAGTATTTT
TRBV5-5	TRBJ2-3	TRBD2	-	CASSFSGGDTDTQYF	TGCGCCAGCAGCTTTAGCGGGGGGGACACAGATACGCAGTATTTT